These T cell receptor beta chains were read from a single sample in a study of blood T cell repertoires in COVID-19. This table comes from immunoSEQ multiplex PCR, and its TCRdb copy is limited to in-frame clones, with some not included. The table records under 150,000 clones, 75% to 90% of them present only once. The sample taken for sequencing was peripheral blood. The origin of the receptors is a man between 25 and 39 years old with acute or convalescent COVID-19. CDR3s include the opening cysteine and the closing phenylalanine or tryptophan. Each record gives: J gene, D gene, clone size, V gene, CDR3 DNA, CDR3 protein. The D gene is left open where the match is weak. Only part of the rows carry a size: once, few, many, or a class if the clone is expanded.

j_call: TRBJ1-2; d_call: TRBD1; clone_size: many; v_call: TRBV5-4; cdr3_nt: TGTGCCAGCAGCTCCGGGACAGGGGGCTATGGCTACACCTTC; cdr3_aa: CASSSGTGGYGYTF
j_call: TRBJ2-3; d_call: .; clone_size: .; v_call: TRBV25-1; cdr3_nt: TGTGCCAGCAGTGTCTCCGCCAGGGGCACAGATACGCAGTATTTT; cdr3_aa: CASSVSARGTDTQYF
j_call: TRBJ1-1; d_call: .; clone_size: .; v_call: TRBV19; cdr3_nt: TGTGCCAGTAGTACGGGCTGGGGGGATGGCGAAGCTTTCTTT; cdr3_aa: CASSTGWGDGEAFF
j_call: TRBJ2-1; d_call: TRBD2; clone_size: .; v_call: TRBV9; cdr3_nt: TGTGCCAGCAGCGCTACCGGGACTAGCAACAATGAGCAGTTCTTC; cdr3_aa: CASSATGTSNNEQFF
j_call: TRBJ2-1; d_call: .; clone_size: .; v_call: TRBV9; cdr3_nt: TGTGCCAGCAACCCAGATTACTCCTACAATGAGCAGTTCTTC; cdr3_aa: CASNPDYSYNEQFF
j_call: TRBJ1-1; d_call: .; clone_size: once; v_call: TRBV11-3; cdr3_nt: TGTGCCAGCAGCCGGATCTTTCAGGACATGAACACTGAAGCTTTCTTT; cdr3_aa: CASSRIFQDMNTEAFF
j_call: TRBJ2-2; d_call: TRBD2; clone_size: once; v_call: TRBV7-3; cdr3_nt: TGTGCCAGCAGCCCTAGACTAGCGGAAGGAGGGGAGCTGTTTTTT; cdr3_aa: CASSPRLAEGGELFF
j_call: TRBJ2-5; d_call: .; clone_size: few; v_call: TRBV15; cdr3_nt: TGTGCCACCAGCAATCAGTACCAAGAGACCCAGTACTTC; cdr3_aa: CATSNQYQETQYF
j_call: TRBJ1-2; d_call: .; clone_size: .; v_call: TRBV3-1/TRBV3-2; cdr3_nt: TGTGCCAGCAGCCTAACCTCGGGTGGCTACACCTTC; cdr3_aa: CASSLTSGGYTF
j_call: TRBJ2-5; d_call: .; clone_size: .; v_call: TRBV5-1; cdr3_nt: TGCGCCAGCAGCTCGACTAGTGAAGAGACCCAGTACTTC; cdr3_aa: CASSSTSEETQYF
j_call: TRBJ2-1; d_call: TRBD2; clone_size: .; v_call: TRBV6-5; cdr3_nt: TGTGCCACCGAGACTAGCGGGAGGACCTACAATGAGCAGTTCTTC; cdr3_aa: CATETSGRTYNEQFF
j_call: TRBJ2-1; d_call: TRBD2; clone_size: .; v_call: TRBV7-3; cdr3_nt: TGTGCCAGCAGCTTAACGGGGCCTAGCGGGGCCTCCAATGAGCAGTTCTTC; cdr3_aa: CASSLTGPSGASNEQFF
j_call: TRBJ1-1; d_call: .; clone_size: .; v_call: TRBV7-7; cdr3_nt: TGTGCTAGCAGTCAGGACAGAAACACTGAAGCTTTCTTT; cdr3_aa: CASSQDRNTEAFF
j_call: TRBJ1-2; d_call: TRBD1; clone_size: .; v_call: TRBV3-1/TRBV3-2; cdr3_nt: TGTGCCAGCAGCCAAGGGACAGGTCCTAACTATGGCTACACCTTC; cdr3_aa: CASSQGTGPNYGYTF
j_call: TRBJ1-5; d_call: TRBD1; clone_size: .; v_call: TRBV6-6; cdr3_nt: TGTGCCAGCAGCTTACAGGGGGCGGGGGATCAGCCCCAGCATTTT; cdr3_aa: CASSLQGAGDQPQHF
j_call: TRBJ1-2; d_call: TRBD1; clone_size: few; v_call: TRBV30; cdr3_nt: TGTGCCTGGAGCTGGACAGGAGCTAACTATGGCTACACCTTC; cdr3_aa: CAWSWTGANYGYTF
j_call: TRBJ2-1; d_call: TRBD2; clone_size: .; v_call: TRBV28; cdr3_nt: TGTGCCAGCATGGGACTAGCGGGAGAGCATGGCTACAATGAGCAGTTCTTC; cdr3_aa: CASMGLAGEHGYNEQFF
j_call: TRBJ1-4; d_call: TRBD1; clone_size: .; v_call: TRBV9; cdr3_nt: TGTGCCAGCAGCGTAGGGGTCGGACAGGGAAATGAAAAACTGTTTTTT; cdr3_aa: CASSVGVGQGNEKLFF
j_call: TRBJ1-5; d_call: TRBD1; clone_size: few; v_call: TRBV4-1; cdr3_nt: TGCGCCAGCAGCCAACAGGACAGGGTGGGGCAGCCCCAGCATTTT; cdr3_aa: CASSQQDRVGQPQHF
j_call: TRBJ1-2; d_call: .; clone_size: .; v_call: TRBV19; cdr3_nt: TGTGCCAGTAGTTATGGCCCCTACTATGGCTACACCTTC; cdr3_aa: CASSYGPYYGYTF
j_call: TRBJ1-5; d_call: TRBD1; clone_size: .; v_call: TRBV19; cdr3_nt: TGTGCCAGTAGGGATAGGGGACAGGGTCACAATCAGCCCCAGCATTTT; cdr3_aa: CASRDRGQGHNQPQHF
j_call: TRBJ1-1; d_call: .; clone_size: .; v_call: TRBV28; cdr3_nt: TGTGCCAGCAGCTTAGAACGGACAATAGCTTTCTTT; cdr3_aa: CASSLERTIAFF
j_call: TRBJ2-2; d_call: .; clone_size: .; v_call: TRBV9; cdr3_nt: TGTGCCAGCAGCGTAGGTGGAGGGGGCTGGACCGGGGAGCTGTTTTTT; cdr3_aa: CASSVGGGGWTGELFF
j_call: TRBJ2-2; d_call: .; clone_size: .; v_call: TRBV7-9; cdr3_nt: TGTGCCAGCAGTAAAACGGACCCCAGGGTGCCCACCGGGGAGCTGTTTTTT; cdr3_aa: CASSKTDPRVPTGELFF
j_call: TRBJ1-2; d_call: .; clone_size: .; v_call: TRBV10-1; cdr3_nt: TGCGCCAGCAGTGAGACACAGGAACCCTCTAACTATGGCTACACCTTC; cdr3_aa: CASSETQEPSNYGYTF
j_call: TRBJ1-6; d_call: .; clone_size: once; v_call: TRBV2; cdr3_nt: TGTGCCAGCAGTGAAGCGCCCCGGGGTTCCTATAATTCACCCCTCCACTTT; cdr3_aa: CASSEAPRGSYNSPLHF
j_call: TRBJ2-2; d_call: TRBD2; clone_size: .; v_call: TRBV5-4; cdr3_nt: TGTGCCAGCAGCCCAGTAGCGGGGAACACCGGGGAGCTGTTTTTT; cdr3_aa: CASSPVAGNTGELFF
j_call: TRBJ2-5; d_call: .; clone_size: .; v_call: TRBV3-1/TRBV3-2; cdr3_nt: TGTGCCAGCAGCCACAGGGGTCGAGAGACCCAGTACTTC; cdr3_aa: CASSHRGRETQYF
j_call: TRBJ2-2; d_call: .; clone_size: few; v_call: TRBV10-3; cdr3_nt: TGTGCCATCAGTGACAGGGGTGAAGCCGGGGAGCTGTTTTTT; cdr3_aa: CAISDRGEAGELFF
j_call: TRBJ2-3; d_call: TRBD2; clone_size: .; v_call: TRBV9; cdr3_nt: TGTGCCAGCAGCGGGATTTATACTAGCGGGGGGACAGATACGCAGTATTTT; cdr3_aa: CASSGIYTSGGTDTQYF
j_call: TRBJ1-1; d_call: .; clone_size: .; v_call: TRBV3-1/TRBV3-2; cdr3_nt: TGTGCCAGCAGCCCGACGGAGGGAACTGAAGCTTTCTTT; cdr3_aa: CASSPTEGTEAFF
j_call: TRBJ1-1; d_call: .; clone_size: .; v_call: TRBV11-2; cdr3_nt: TGTGCCAGCAGCTTAGATCAAGGGGCGATAACTGAAGCTTTCTTT; cdr3_aa: CASSLDQGAITEAFF
j_call: TRBJ2-1; d_call: TRBD1; clone_size: few; v_call: TRBV6-5; cdr3_nt: TGTGCCAGCAGTTCCAAAGCAGGGGGCCCTTACAATGAGCAGTTCTTC; cdr3_aa: CASSSKAGGPYNEQFF
j_call: TRBJ2-2; d_call: .; clone_size: .; v_call: TRBV19; cdr3_nt: TGTGCCAGTACCGACAAGAACACCGGGGAGCTGTTTTTT; cdr3_aa: CASTDKNTGELFF
j_call: TRBJ2-2; d_call: .; clone_size: .; v_call: TRBV29-1; cdr3_nt: TGCAGCGTTGAGGTGTCGACAGTAGGTACCGGGGAGCTGTTTTTT; cdr3_aa: CSVEVSTVGTGELFF
j_call: TRBJ2-3; d_call: TRBD2; clone_size: .; v_call: TRBV25-1; cdr3_nt: TGTGCCAGCAGCGGAGGACTAGACACAGATACGCAGTATTTT; cdr3_aa: CASSGGLDTDTQYF
j_call: TRBJ1-1; d_call: .; clone_size: .; v_call: TRBV20-1; cdr3_nt: TGCAGTGCTAGTGGCCGGGACATGAACACTGAAGCTTTCTTT; cdr3_aa: CSASGRDMNTEAFF
j_call: TRBJ2-5; d_call: TRBD1; clone_size: .; v_call: TRBV5-8; cdr3_nt: TGTGCCAGCAGCCAAGGACAGGCCCCCCAAGGGGAGACCCAGTACTTC; cdr3_aa: CASSQGQAPQGETQYF
j_call: TRBJ1-2; d_call: TRBD1; clone_size: .; v_call: TRBV14; cdr3_nt: TGTGCCAGCAGCTCACAGGGGGCATATGGCTACACCTTC; cdr3_aa: CASSSQGAYGYTF
j_call: TRBJ2-3; d_call: TRBD2; clone_size: .; v_call: TRBV7-3; cdr3_nt: TGTGCCAGCAGTTTTACTAGCGGGGGGGCTGTTAGACAAAATACGCAGTATTTT; cdr3_aa: CASSFTSGGAVRQNTQYF
j_call: TRBJ2-2; d_call: TRBD1; clone_size: few; v_call: TRBV10-1; cdr3_nt: TGCGCCAGCAGTGAGTCAGGGACAGTGGACACCGGGGAGCTGTTTTTT; cdr3_aa: CASSESGTVDTGELFF
j_call: TRBJ1-3; d_call: .; clone_size: few; v_call: TRBV5-5; cdr3_nt: TGTGCCAGCAGCTACCGACTCTCTGGAAACACCATATATTTT; cdr3_aa: CASSYRLSGNTIYF
j_call: TRBJ1-2; d_call: TRBD1; clone_size: .; v_call: TRBV7-9; cdr3_nt: TGTGCCAGCAGCTTCATCAGGGGGCTCTATGGCTACACCTTC; cdr3_aa: CASSFIRGLYGYTF
j_call: TRBJ1-1; d_call: .; clone_size: .; v_call: TRBV3-1/TRBV3-2; cdr3_nt: TGTGCCAGCAGCCACGTACAACTAGGTGAAGCTTTCTTT; cdr3_aa: CASSHVQLGEAFF
j_call: TRBJ2-7; d_call: TRBD1; clone_size: .; v_call: TRBV5-4; cdr3_nt: TGTGCCAGCAGCCCCAATCGGGCGTCAGGGGGCTACCACGAGCAGTACTTC; cdr3_aa: CASSPNRASGGYHEQYF
j_call: TRBJ1-5; d_call: TRBD1; clone_size: few; v_call: TRBV19; cdr3_nt: TGTGCCAGTAGTAAAGAAGCACAGGGGGCGAGCAATCAGCCCCAGCATTTT; cdr3_aa: CASSKEAQGASNQPQHF
j_call: TRBJ1-2; d_call: .; clone_size: .; v_call: TRBV15; cdr3_nt: TGTGCCACCAGCAGCGACAGGAACTATGGCTACACCTTC; cdr3_aa: CATSSDRNYGYTF
j_call: TRBJ1-1; d_call: .; clone_size: .; v_call: TRBV19; cdr3_nt: TGTGCCAGTAGTATAACAGGACCGAACACTGAAGCTTTCTTT; cdr3_aa: CASSITGPNTEAFF
j_call: TRBJ1-5; d_call: .; clone_size: .; v_call: TRBV9; cdr3_nt: TGTGCCAGCAGCGTTGCGGGCAATCAGCCCCAGCATTTT; cdr3_aa: CASSVAGNQPQHF
j_call: TRBJ1-1; d_call: TRBD1; clone_size: .; v_call: TRBV7-9; cdr3_nt: TGTGCCAGCAGCTCCTCCAGGGGGCTGAACACTGAAGCTTTCTTT; cdr3_aa: CASSSSRGLNTEAFF
j_call: TRBJ2-7; d_call: TRBD2; clone_size: once; v_call: TRBV18; cdr3_nt: TGTGCCAGCTCACTGGGTCCTAGCGGGGGGCAAAACGAGCAGTACTTC; cdr3_aa: CASSLGPSGGQNEQYF
j_call: TRBJ2-1; d_call: TRBD1; clone_size: .; v_call: TRBV18; cdr3_nt: TGTGCCAGCTCACCAGGGACAGGGGGCTTAGGTGAGCAGTTCTTC; cdr3_aa: CASSPGTGGLGEQFF
j_call: TRBJ2-5; d_call: TRBD1; clone_size: .; v_call: TRBV11-1; cdr3_nt: TGTGCCAGCAGCTTAGCGGGGGCCAGGGGGACAGGGCTACTCGGGACCCAGTACTTC; cdr3_aa: CASSLAGARGTGLLGTQYF
j_call: TRBJ2-3; d_call: TRBD1; clone_size: .; v_call: TRBV29-1; cdr3_nt: TGCAGCGTGCGCGACAGGGGCCCCACAGATACGCAGTATTTT; cdr3_aa: CSVRDRGPTDTQYF
j_call: TRBJ2-1; d_call: TRBD2; clone_size: once; v_call: TRBV14; cdr3_nt: TGTGCCAGCAGCCAAGCGGGGCTAGCGGGGGGCGACAATGAGCAGTTCTTC; cdr3_aa: CASSQAGLAGGDNEQFF